This T cell receptor (beta chain) was identified during a study of blood T cell repertoires in COVID-19. Whole-study context: Sources were T cells, B-cell-depleted T cells, or PBMCs; the material itself was cDNA or gDNA.

Generated by immunoSEQ multiplex PCR, the TCRdb table keeps only in-frame clones and is missing some. The sample carries some 150,000 clones, roughly 90% recorded once. The sequenced sample consisted of peripheral blood. The source is a human donor in a cohort sampled during active COVID-19.

The CDR3 loop reads CASSSGTGLNEQFF. DNA of the CDR3: TGTGCCAGCAGCTCCGGGACAGGTCTCAATGAGCAGTTCTTC. This rearrangement joins TRBV11-2 to TRBJ2-1, with 8 bases fitting TRBD1. Germline assignment: CDR1 SGHAT and CDR2 FQNNGV. V was clipped by 4 bases and J by 6 bases; unmatched bases: 5. The CDR3 is 14 amino acids.